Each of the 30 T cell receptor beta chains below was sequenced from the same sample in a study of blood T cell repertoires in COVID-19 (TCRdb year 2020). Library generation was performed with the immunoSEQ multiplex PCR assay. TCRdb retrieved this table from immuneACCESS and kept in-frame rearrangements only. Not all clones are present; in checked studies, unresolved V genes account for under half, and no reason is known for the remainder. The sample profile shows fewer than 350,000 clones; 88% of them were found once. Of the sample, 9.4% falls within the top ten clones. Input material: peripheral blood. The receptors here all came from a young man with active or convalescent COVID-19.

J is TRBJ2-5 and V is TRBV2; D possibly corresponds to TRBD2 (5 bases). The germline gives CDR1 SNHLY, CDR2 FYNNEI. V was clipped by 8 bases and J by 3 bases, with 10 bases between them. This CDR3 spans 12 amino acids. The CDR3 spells CASLVGEETQYF. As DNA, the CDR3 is TGTGCCAGCTTAGTCGGGGAAGAGACCCAGTACTTC.

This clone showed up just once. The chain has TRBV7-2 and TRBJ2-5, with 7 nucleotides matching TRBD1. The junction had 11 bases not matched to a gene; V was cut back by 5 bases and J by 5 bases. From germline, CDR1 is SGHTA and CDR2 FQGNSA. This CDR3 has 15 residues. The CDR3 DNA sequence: TGTGCCAGCAGCCCGACAGGGTTTAGGGTGGAGACCCAGTACTTC. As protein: CASSPTGFRVETQYF.

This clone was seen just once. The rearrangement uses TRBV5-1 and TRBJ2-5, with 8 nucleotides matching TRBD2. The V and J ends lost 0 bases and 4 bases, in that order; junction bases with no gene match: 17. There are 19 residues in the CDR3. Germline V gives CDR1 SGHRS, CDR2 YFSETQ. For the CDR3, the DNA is TGCGCCAGCAGCTTGGTTTCGGTGGTAGCGGGGAGTTCGGGAGAGACCCAGTACTTC. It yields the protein CASSLVSVVAGSSGETQYF.

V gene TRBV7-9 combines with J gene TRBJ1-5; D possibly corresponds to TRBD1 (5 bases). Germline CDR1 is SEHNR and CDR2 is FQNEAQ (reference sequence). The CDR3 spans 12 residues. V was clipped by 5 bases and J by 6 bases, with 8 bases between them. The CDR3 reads CASSAGGQPQHF. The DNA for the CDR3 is TGTGCCAGCAGCGCCGGGGGTCAGCCCCAGCATTTT. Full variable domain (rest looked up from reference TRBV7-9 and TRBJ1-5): DTGVSQNPRHKITKRGQNVTFRCDPISEHNRLYWYRQTLGQGPEFLTYFQNEAQLEKSRLLSDRFSAERPKGSFSTLEIQRTEQGDSAMYLCASSAGGQPQHFGDGTRLSIL.

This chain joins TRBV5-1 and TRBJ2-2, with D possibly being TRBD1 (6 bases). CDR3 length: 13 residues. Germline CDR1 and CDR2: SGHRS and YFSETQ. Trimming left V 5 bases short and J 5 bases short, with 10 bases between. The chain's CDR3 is CASRPGETGELFF. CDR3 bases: TGCGCCAGCAGACCAGGGGAAACCGGGGAGCTGTTTTTT.

The CDR3 DNA reads as TGTGCCAGCTCACCGGAAGGGGGCTATGGCTACACCTTC. It encodes CASSPEGGYGYTF. This chain links TRBV18 with TRBJ1-2, with D perhaps matching TRBD1 (6 bases). Trimming took 3 bases from V and 4 from J, leaving 9 bases between them. The CDR3 length is 13 residues. Germline CDR1 and CDR2: KGHSH and LQKENI.

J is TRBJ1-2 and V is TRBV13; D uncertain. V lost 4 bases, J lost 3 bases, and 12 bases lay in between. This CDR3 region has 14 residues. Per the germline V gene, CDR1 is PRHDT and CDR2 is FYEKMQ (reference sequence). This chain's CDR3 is CASSSRPEDYGYTF. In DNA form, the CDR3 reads TGTGCCAGCAGCTCCCGTCCAGAGGACTATGGCTACACCTTC. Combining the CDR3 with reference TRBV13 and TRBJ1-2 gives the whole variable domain AAGVIQSPRHLIKEKRETATLKCYPIPRHDTVYWYQQGPGQDPQFLISFYEKMQSDKGSIPDRFSAQQFSDYHSELNMSSLELGDSALYFCASSSRPEDYGYTFGSGTRLTVV.

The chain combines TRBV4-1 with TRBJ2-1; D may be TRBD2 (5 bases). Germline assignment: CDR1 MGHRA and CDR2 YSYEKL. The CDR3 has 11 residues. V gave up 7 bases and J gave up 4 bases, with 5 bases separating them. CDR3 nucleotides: TGCGCCAGCACGGGGTACAATGAGCAGTTCTTC. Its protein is CASTGYNEQFF.

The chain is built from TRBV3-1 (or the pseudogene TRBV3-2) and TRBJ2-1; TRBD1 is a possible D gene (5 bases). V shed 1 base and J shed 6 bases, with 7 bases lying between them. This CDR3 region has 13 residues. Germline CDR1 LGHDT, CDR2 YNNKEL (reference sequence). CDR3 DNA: TGTGCCAGCAGCCAAGGGACACGCAATGAGCAGTTCTTC. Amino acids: CASSQGTRNEQFF.

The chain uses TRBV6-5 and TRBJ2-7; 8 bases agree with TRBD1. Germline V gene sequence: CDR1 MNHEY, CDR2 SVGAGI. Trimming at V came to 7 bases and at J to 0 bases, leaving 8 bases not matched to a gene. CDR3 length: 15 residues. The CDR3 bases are TGTGCCAGCAACTCTCCCGGGACAGGCTCCTACGAGCAGTACTTC. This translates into CASNSPGTGSYEQYF.

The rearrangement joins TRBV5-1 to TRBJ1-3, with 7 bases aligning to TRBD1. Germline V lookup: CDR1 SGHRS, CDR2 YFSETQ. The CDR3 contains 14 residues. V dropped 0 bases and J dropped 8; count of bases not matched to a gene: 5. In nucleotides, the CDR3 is TGCGCCAGCAGCTTGGGTGACAGGGCGGACACCATATATTTT. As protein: CASSLGDRADTIYF.

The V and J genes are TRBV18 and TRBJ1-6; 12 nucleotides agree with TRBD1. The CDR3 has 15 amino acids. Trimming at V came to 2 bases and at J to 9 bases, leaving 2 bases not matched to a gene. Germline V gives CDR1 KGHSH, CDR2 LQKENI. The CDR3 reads CASSPGTGGTSPLHF. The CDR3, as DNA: TGTGCCAGCTCACCAGGGACAGGGGGCACTTCACCCCTCCACTTT.

The CDR3 DNA is TGCAGTTCGACACCTTCCTACGAGCAGTACTTC. This translates into CSSTPSYEQYF. This chain uses TRBV20-1 with TRBJ2-7; D gene uncertain. The CDR3 totals 11 residues. The V and J ends lost 8 bases and 1 base respectively, with 9 bases between them. Germline V gene data show CDR1 as DFQATT and CDR2 as SNEGSKA (reference sequence).

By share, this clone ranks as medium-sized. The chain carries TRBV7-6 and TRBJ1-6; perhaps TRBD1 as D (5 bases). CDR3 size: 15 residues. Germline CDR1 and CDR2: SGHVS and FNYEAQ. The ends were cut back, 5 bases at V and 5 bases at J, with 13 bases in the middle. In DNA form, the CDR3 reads TGTGCCAGCAGCCCAGGAGGGGATCATAATTCACCCCTCCACTTT. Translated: CASSPGGDHNSPLHF.

The DNA for the CDR3 is TGCAGTGCTAGTAACGAGGGGGTGAACACTGAAGCTTTCTTT. This codes for CSASNEGVNTEAFF. This chain connects TRBV20-1 to TRBJ1-1, with D maybe TRBD1 (6 bases). In germline, CDR1 is DFQATT, CDR2 SNEGSKA (reference sequence). The ends were cut back, 3 bases at V and 0 bases at J, with 11 bases in the middle. The CDR3 sequence is 14 residues long.

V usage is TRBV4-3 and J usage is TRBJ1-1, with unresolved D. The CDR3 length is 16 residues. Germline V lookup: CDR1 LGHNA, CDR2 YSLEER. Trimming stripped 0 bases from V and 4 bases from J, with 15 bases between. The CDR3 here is CASSQDRQSIRTEAFF. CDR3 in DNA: TGCGCCAGCAGCCAAGACAGGCAGAGTATTCGCACTGAAGCTTTCTTT.

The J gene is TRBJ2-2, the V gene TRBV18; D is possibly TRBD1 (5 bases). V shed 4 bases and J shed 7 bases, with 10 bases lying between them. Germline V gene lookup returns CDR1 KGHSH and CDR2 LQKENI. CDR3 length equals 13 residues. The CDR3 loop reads CASSRQGDGELFF. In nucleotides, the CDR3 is TGTGCCAGCTCACGCCAAGGGGACGGGGAGCTGTTTTTT.

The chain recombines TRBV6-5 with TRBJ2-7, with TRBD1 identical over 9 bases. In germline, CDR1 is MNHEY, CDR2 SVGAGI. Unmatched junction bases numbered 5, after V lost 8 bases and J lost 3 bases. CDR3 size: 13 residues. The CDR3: CASRDRVLYEQYF. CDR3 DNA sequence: TGTGCCAGCCGGGACAGGGTCCTCTACGAGCAGTACTTC.

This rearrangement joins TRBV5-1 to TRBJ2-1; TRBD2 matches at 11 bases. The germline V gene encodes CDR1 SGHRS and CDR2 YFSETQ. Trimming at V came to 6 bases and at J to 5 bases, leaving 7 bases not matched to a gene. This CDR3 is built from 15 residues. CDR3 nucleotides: TGCGCCAGCACCTTAGCGGGGGGGCTCAACAATGAGCAGTTCTTC. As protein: CASTLAGGLNNEQFF.

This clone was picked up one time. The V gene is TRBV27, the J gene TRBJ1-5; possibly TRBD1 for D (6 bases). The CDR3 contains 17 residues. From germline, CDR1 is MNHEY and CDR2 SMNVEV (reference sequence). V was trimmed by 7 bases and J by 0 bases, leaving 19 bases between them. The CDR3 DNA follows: TGTGCCAGCAATACTTACAGGGCGATTCTTAGCAATCAGCCCCAGCATTTT. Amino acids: CASNTYRAILSNQPQHF.

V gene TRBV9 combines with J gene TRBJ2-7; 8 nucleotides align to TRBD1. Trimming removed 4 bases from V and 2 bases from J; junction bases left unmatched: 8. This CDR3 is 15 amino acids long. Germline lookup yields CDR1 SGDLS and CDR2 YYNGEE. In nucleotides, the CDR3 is TGTGCCAGCAGCCTTGACAGGGGAAGTACCTACGAGCAGTACTTC. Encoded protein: CASSLDRGSTYEQYF.

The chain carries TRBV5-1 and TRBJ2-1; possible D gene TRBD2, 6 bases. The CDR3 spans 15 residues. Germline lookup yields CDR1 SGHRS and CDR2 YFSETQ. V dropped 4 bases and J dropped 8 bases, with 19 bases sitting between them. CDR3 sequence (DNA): TGCGCCAGCAGCAAGGAGGGGCGAGGAGGGGATGAGCAGTTCTTC. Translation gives CASSKEGRGGDEQFF.

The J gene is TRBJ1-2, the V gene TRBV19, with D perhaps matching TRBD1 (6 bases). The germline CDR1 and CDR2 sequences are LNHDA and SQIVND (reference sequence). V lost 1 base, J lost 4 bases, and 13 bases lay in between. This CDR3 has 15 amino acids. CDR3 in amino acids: CASSIAQGTSYGYTF. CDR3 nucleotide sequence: TGTGCCAGTAGTATAGCCCAGGGGACCTCCTATGGCTACACCTTC.

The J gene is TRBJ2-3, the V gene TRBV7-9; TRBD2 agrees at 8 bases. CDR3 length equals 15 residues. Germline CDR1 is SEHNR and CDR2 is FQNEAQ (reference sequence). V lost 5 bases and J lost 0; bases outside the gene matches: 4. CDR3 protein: CASSNKRGSTDTQYF. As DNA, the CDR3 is TGTGCCAGCAGCAACAAGCGGGGGAGCACAGATACGCAGTATTTT.

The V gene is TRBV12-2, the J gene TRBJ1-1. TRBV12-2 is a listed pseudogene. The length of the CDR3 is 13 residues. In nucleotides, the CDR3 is TGTGCAAGTCCCCACCGGGGGGCAGCTGAAGCTTTCTTT. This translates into CASPHRGAAEAFF.

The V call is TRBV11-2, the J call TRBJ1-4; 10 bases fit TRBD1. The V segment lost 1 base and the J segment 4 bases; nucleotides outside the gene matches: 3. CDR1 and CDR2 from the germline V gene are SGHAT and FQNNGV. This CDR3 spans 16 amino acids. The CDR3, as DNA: TGTGCCAGCAGCTTAGGATGGGACAGGGGTAATGAAAAACTGTTTTTT. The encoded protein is CASSLGWDRGNEKLFF.

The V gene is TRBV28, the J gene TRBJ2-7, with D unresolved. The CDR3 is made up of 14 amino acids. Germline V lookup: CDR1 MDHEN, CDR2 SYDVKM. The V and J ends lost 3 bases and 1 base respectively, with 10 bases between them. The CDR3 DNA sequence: TGTGCCAGCAGTTTCACCGGCGGATCCTACGAGCAGTACTTC. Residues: CASSFTGGSYEQYF.

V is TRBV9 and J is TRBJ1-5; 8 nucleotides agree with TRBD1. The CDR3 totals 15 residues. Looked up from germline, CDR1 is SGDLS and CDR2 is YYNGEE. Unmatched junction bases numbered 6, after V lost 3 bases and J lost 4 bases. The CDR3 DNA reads TGTGCCAGCAGCGCCACGGACAGGGAAAATCAGCCCCAGCATTTT. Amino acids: CASSATDRENQPQHF.

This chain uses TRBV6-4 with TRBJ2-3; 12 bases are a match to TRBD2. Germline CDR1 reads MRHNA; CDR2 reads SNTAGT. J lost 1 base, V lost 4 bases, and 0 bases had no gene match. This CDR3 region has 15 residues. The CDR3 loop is CASSGLAGGTDTQYF. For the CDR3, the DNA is TGTGCCAGCAGTGGACTAGCGGGAGGCACAGATACGCAGTATTTT.

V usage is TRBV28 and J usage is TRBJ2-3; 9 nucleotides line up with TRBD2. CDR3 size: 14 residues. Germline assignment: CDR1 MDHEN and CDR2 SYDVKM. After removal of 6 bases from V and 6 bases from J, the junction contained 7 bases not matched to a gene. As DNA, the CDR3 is TGTGCCAGCAGAGGCGGGGGGGTTTCGGATACGCAGTATTTT. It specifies CASRGGGVSDTQYF.